One sample yielded the 13 T cell receptor beta chains listed below, sequenced in a study of blood T cells in healthy people across ages. PCR was performed a second time for roughly 7 to 11 cycles using a sample-barcoded 5' primer and a J-beta primer mix. TCRdb reanalysed the 5' RACE reads using MiXCR and keeps one entry per CDR3 protein. The sample has around 600,000 distinct CDR3 sequences, 47% seen once. Sequencing used blood. These receptors came from a man older than 75 in good health.

The chain is built from TRBV6-2 or TRBV6-3 and TRBJ2-7; tentative D call: TRBD2 (5 bases). Trimming removed 1 base at V and 8 bases at J, with 15 bases between. The CDR3 is made up of 14 amino acids. The germline V gene has CDR1 MNHEY and CDR2 SVGEGT. The CDR3: CASSYYLGGYKQYF. The CDR3 nucleotides read TGTGCCAGCAGTTACTACCTGGGCGGGTACAAGCAGTACTTC.

The table lists this clonotype with many counts. The chain recombines TRBV6-5 with TRBJ2-3, with 8 bases identical to TRBD1. Unmatched junction bases numbered 4, after V lost 0 bases and J lost 2 bases. CDR1 is MNHEY, CDR2 SVGAGI, per germline. This CDR3 has 16 amino acids. As DNA, the CDR3 is TGTGCCAGCAGTTACTCATTGGACAGGGCCACAGATACGCAGTATTTT. This codes for CASSYSLDRATDTQYF.

The chain recombines TRBV14 with TRBJ2-5; D gene ambiguous. Germline assignment: CDR1 SGHDN and CDR2 FVKESK. The V gene lost 7 bases and the J gene lost 4 bases, with 19 bases spanning the gap. The CDR3 consists of 15 residues. The CDR3 nucleotides are TGTGCCAGCAACATGCGCGTCCTAGGGCCAGAGACCCAGTACTTC. Its protein product is CASNMRVLGPETQYF.

The rearrangement links TRBV6-6 to TRBJ2-2; 8 nucleotides agree with TRBD2. The V and J ends lost 9 bases and 3 bases, in that order; junction bases with no gene match: 12. The germline CDR1 and CDR2 sequences are MNHNY and SVGAGI (reference sequence). The CDR3 spans 16 residues. CDR3 bases: TGTGCCAGTATCGGGGCTATCGGGAGGGACACCGGGGAGCTGTTTTTT. The encoded protein is CASIGAIGRDTGELFF.

This rearrangement joins TRBV30 to TRBJ1-2, with TRBD1 matching over 9 bases. V dropped 7 bases and J dropped 8; count of bases not matched to a gene: 14. Looked up from germline, CDR1 is GTSNPN and CDR2 is SVGIG (reference sequence). The CDR3 is 14 amino acids. The CDR3 bases are TGTGCCTTCCAAAGACAGGGGGAGATTCAAGGCTACACCTTC. This codes for CAFQRQGEIQGYTF.

J is TRBJ1-2 and V is TRBV6-2 or TRBV6-3; no clear D. Germline loops: CDR1 MNHEY, CDR2 SVGEGT. The CDR3 has 15 amino acids. V was shortened by 0 bases and J by 4 bases, with 12 bases between the two germline ends. This CDR3 is CASSYSGRQGYGYTF. The CDR3 bases are TGTGCCAGCAGTTACTCGGGGAGGCAAGGCTATGGCTACACCTTC.

This clonotype was counted only a few times. J is TRBJ1-4 and V is TRBV20-1; D is possibly TRBD1 (6 bases). Trimming removed 4 bases at V and 4 bases at J, with 10 bases between. CDR3 size: 13 residues. Germline CDR1 reads DFQATT; CDR2 reads SNEGSKA (reference sequence). The CDR3 sequence: CSAMDSRNEKLFF. The CDR3 DNA follows: TGCAGTGCTATGGACAGCCGTAATGAAAAACTGTTTTTT.

This clonotype appeared a few times. The rearrangement links TRBV18 to TRBJ2-7; tentatively, D is TRBD1 (5 bases). CDR3 length: 15 amino acids. The germline V and J ends were trimmed by 3 bases and 2 bases, with 14 bases remaining between them. Per the germline V gene, CDR1 is KGHSH and CDR2 is LQKENI. The CDR3, as DNA: TGTGCCAGCTCACCCACAATTGGGGCTACCTACGAGCAGTACTTC. It codes for CASSPTIGATYEQYF.

This chain joins TRBV7-2 and TRBJ1-2; D gene unclear. The CDR3 runs 13 residues. V was cut by 5 bases and J by 8 bases, with 15 bases left in between. CDR1 is SGHTA, CDR2 FQGNSA, per germline. The CDR3 DNA reads as TGTGCCAGCAGCCCCCAGACGCTATGGGGCTACACCTTC. As protein: CASSPQTLWGYTF.

This chain links TRBV27 with TRBJ2-1, with D perhaps matching TRBD1 (5 bases). Trimming took 4 bases from V and 5 from J, leaving 9 bases between them. The CDR3 totals 13 residues. Germline V gene sequence: CDR1 MNHEY, CDR2 SMNVEV (reference sequence). In DNA form, the CDR3 reads TGTGCCAGCAGTTCCGACAGCCACAATGAGCAGTTCTTC. This codes for CASSSDSHNEQFF.

This clonotype showed up many times. The CDR3 DNA sequence: TGTGCCAGCACTATGGACAGACTGAACACTGAAGCTTTCTTT. It codes for CASTMDRLNTEAFF. This chain connects TRBV6-6 to TRBJ1-1, with D maybe TRBD1 (6 bases). V gave up 7 bases and J gave up 0 bases, with 12 bases separating them. Per the germline V gene, CDR1 is MNHNY and CDR2 is SVGAGI (reference sequence). The CDR3 is made up of 14 amino acids.

The V and J genes are TRBV7-2 and TRBJ2-5; D is undetermined. CDR1 is SGHTA and CDR2 is FQGNSA in the germline V gene. The CDR3 length is 14 residues. V gave up 2 bases and J gave up 11 bases, with 18 bases separating them. CDR3 DNA sequence: TGTGCCAGCAGCTTACTATTCTTGTACAATGAGCAGTACTTC. This gives the protein CASSLLFLYNEQYF.

For this clonotype: This may stem from a read error, because a much larger clone lies one nucleotide away. The rearrangement uses TRBV6-6 and TRBJ1-2; D not resolved. CDR1 is MNHNY and CDR2 is SVGAGI in the germline V gene (reference sequence). The CDR3 totals 13 residues. The CDR3 DNA is TGTGCCAGCAGTTACGAGGGTTCTTATGGCTCCACCTTC. Amino acid sequence: CASSYEGSYGSTF.